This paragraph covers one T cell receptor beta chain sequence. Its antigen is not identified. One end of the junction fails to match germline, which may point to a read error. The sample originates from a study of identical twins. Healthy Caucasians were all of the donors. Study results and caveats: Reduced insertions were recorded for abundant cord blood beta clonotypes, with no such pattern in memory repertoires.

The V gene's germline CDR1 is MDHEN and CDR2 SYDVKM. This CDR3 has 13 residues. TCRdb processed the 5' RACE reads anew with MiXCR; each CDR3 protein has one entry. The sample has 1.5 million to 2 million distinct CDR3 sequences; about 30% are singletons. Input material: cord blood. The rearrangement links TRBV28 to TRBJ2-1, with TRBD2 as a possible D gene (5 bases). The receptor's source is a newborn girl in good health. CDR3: CACSHAVDSIQFF. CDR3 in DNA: TGTGCCTGCAGCCACGCTGTGGACTCAATCCAGTTCTTC.